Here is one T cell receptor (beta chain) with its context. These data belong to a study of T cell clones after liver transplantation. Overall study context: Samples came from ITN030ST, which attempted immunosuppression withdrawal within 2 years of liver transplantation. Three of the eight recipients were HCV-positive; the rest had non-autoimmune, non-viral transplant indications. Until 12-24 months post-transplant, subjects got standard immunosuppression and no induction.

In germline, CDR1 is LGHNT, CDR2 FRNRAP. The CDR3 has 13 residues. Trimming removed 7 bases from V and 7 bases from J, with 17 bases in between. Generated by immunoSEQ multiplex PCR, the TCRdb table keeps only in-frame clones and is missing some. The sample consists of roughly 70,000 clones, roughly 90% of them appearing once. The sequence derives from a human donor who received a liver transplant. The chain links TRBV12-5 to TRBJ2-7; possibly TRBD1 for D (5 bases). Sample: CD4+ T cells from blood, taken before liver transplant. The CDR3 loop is CASVPTDSLEQYF. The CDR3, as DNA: TGTGCTAGTGTCCCCACCGACAGCCTAGAGCAGTACTTC. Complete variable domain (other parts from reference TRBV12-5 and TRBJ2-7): DARVTQTPRHKVTEMGQEVTMRCQPILGHNTVFWYRQTMMQGLELLAYFRNRAPLDDSGMPKDRFSAEMPDATLATLKIQPSEPRDSAVYFCASVPTDSLEQYFGPGTRLTVT.